One sample yielded the 30 T cell receptor beta chains listed below, sequenced in a study of beta chain features in type 1 diabetes. Study results and limitations: TCRB CDR3s from Type 1 diabetes patients were moderately but significantly shorter in all four CD4+ subsets.

Every bit of the isolated RNA underwent reverse transcription, so sequencing read expressed TCRB transcripts. Only in-frame clones appear in the TCRdb table, and some are missing; sequencing was by immunoSEQ multiplex PCR. The sample has 300,000 to 400,000 clones, about a tenth seen once. Their antigen targets remain unknown. The sample consisted of central memory CD4+ T cells from blood. These receptors came from a man between 25 and 39 years old with type 1 diabetes.

The genes are TRBV5-1 and TRBJ2-3; TRBD1 or TRBD2 may be the D gene (5 bases each). V was pared by 1 base and J by 3 bases, with 15 bases between. The CDR3 sequence is 16 residues long. The germline CDR1 and CDR2 sequences are SGHRS and YFSETQ. CDR3 amino acids: CASSLRGAGMTDTQYF. Here the CDR3 DNA reads TGCGCCAGCAGCTTGAGAGGGGCCGGTATGACAGATACGCAGTATTTT. The full variable domain, its missing parts supplied by reference TRBV5-1 and TRBJ2-3, is KAGVTQTPRYLIKTRGQQVTLSCSPISGHRSVSWYQQTPGQGLQFLFEYFSETQRNKGNFPGRFSGRQFSNSRSEMNVSTLELGDSALYLCASSLRGAGMTDTQYFGPGTRLTVL.

This clone occurred a few times. The DNA of the CDR3 is TGTGCCATCAGTGAGTGGGACAGGGTGAGCAATCAGCCCCAGCATTTT. Residues: CAISEWDRVSNQPQHF. This sequence joins TRBV10-3 and TRBJ1-5; 9 bases are shared with TRBD1. CDR1 ENHRY and CDR2 SYGVKD come from the germline V gene. V shed 1 base and J 1 base; nucleotides not matched to a gene: 2. The CDR3 runs 16 residues.

This clone showed up many times. The chain is built from TRBV7-9 and TRBJ2-1; D unclear. CDR3 length: 15 residues. Per the germline V gene, CDR1 is SEHNR and CDR2 is FQNEAQ (reference sequence). Deletions cut 5 bases from V and 6 bases from J, with 17 bases between. CDR3: CASSPPPRFGNEQFF. The CDR3 DNA reads TGTGCCAGCAGCCCTCCTCCTAGGTTTGGCAATGAGCAGTTCTTC.

This rearrangement joins TRBV28 to TRBJ2-5; weak D call: TRBD1 (5 bases). Germline loops: CDR1 MDHEN, CDR2 SYDVKM. The CDR3 loop spans 15 amino acids. Trimming left V 4 bases short and J 4 bases short, with 16 bases between. This CDR3 reads CASSSPQGAGETQYF. DNA of the CDR3: TGTGCCAGCAGTTCTCCGCAGGGCGCCGGAGAGACCCAGTACTTC.

This clone was seen more than once but under ten times. This chain uses TRBV2 with TRBJ1-4, with TRBD1 matching over 7 bases. CDR1 and CDR2 (germline): SNHLY, FYNNEI. J gave up 0 bases and V 9 bases, and 7 bases lay outside the gene matches. The CDR3 length is 15 residues. CDR3 bases: TGTGCCAGTAGTCAGGGGGATTCAACTAATGAAAAACTGTTTTTT. It codes for CASSQGDSTNEKLFF.

The genes are TRBV11-2 and TRBJ2-1; TRBD2 matches at 13 bases. CDR3 size: 19 residues. CDR1 is SGHAT, CDR2 FQNNGV, per germline. V lost 5 bases, J lost 3 bases, and 13 bases stayed unmatched. CDR3 sequence reads: CASSTRTSGGRDLYNEQFF. DNA of the CDR3: TGTGCCAGCAGCACCCGGACTAGCGGGGGCCGGGATCTCTACAATGAGCAGTTCTTC.

The rearrangement joins TRBV28 to TRBJ2-1; a possible D gene is TRBD1 (5 bases). The V gene's germline CDR1 is MDHEN and CDR2 SYDVKM. Trimming cost V 2 bases and J 3 bases, with 14 bases left between them. The CDR3 has 16 residues. This chain's CDR3 is CASSLAGPQGYNEQFF. CDR3 nucleotide sequence: TGTGCCAGCAGTTTAGCTGGCCCCCAGGGCTACAATGAGCAGTTCTTC.

This clone was detected many times. The rearrangement uses TRBV4-3 and TRBJ1-1, with D possibly being TRBD1 (5 bases). V lost 1 base, J lost 0 bases, and 21 bases lay in between. Germline V gives CDR1 LGHNA, CDR2 YSLEER. The CDR3 sequence is 19 residues long. The CDR3 spells CASSQAYSTGRMMNTEAFF. The CDR3 nucleotides read TGCGCCAGCAGCCAAGCCTACAGCACAGGACGGATGATGAACACTGAAGCTTTCTTT.

This clone was observed a few times. J is TRBJ2-5 and V is TRBV10-3, with 7 bases fitting TRBD1. Germline loops: CDR1 ENHRY, CDR2 SYGVKD. Germline trimming cut 4 bases from V and 1 base from J; bases unmatched to any gene: 6. This CDR3 region has 15 residues. This CDR3 reads CAISGSGGGQETQYF. CDR3 coding DNA: TGTGCCATCAGTGGGTCAGGGGGTGGCCAAGAGACCCAGTACTTC.

The rearrangement links TRBV4-3 to TRBJ2-2; 7 bases match TRBD1. CDR3 size: 18 residues. After removal of 0 bases from V and 0 bases from J, the junction contained 7 bases not matched to a gene. CDR1 is LGHNA and CDR2 is YSLEER in the germline V gene. CDR3 in DNA: TGCGCCAGCAGCCAAGAGAGGGTCGGGACAGCGAACACCGGGGAGCTGTTTTTT. Its translation: CASSQERVGTANTGELFF.

The chain couples TRBV25-1 to TRBJ2-5; 7 nucleotides match TRBD1. V trimming: 5 bases; J trimming: 7 bases; junction bases outside the gene matches: 10. The CDR3 is made up of 14 amino acids. Germline CDR1 is MGHDK and CDR2 is SYGVNS. CDR3: CASSREGATRTQYF. In DNA, the CDR3 is TGTGCCAGCAGTAGAGAGGGGGCCACTCGGACCCAGTACTTC.

This clone was seen ten or more times. This sequence joins TRBV7-9 and TRBJ1-1; D unresolved. Germline lookup yields CDR1 SEHNR and CDR2 FQNEAQ (reference sequence). V was clipped by 5 bases and J by 1 base, with 8 bases between them. The CDR3 contains 13 residues. The CDR3 DNA follows: TGTGCCAGCAGCCCAAACAGGAACACTGAAGCTTTCTTT. Its translation is CASSPNRNTEAFF.

As regards this clone: The DNA is omitted, as the CDR3 cannot be located on it reliably, and the CDR3 follows TCRdb's listing. The rearrangement uses TRBV28 and TRBJ1-2; the D call in the table, TRBD1, was not verified against the DNA. The CDR3 contains 15 residues when both ends are counted. Germline lookup yields CDR1 MDHEN and CDR2 SYDVKM. CDR3 sequence reads: CASSFRARVGYGYTF.

This clone was seen more than once but under ten times. DNA for the CDR3: TGTGCCAGCTCAGTTCGGGGGAACTATGGCTACACCTTC. Amino acid sequence: CASSVRGNYGYTF. The chain joins TRBV18 to TRBJ1-2, with D tentatively TRBD1 (5 bases). CDR1 is KGHSH and CDR2 is LQKENI in the germline V gene. This CDR3 contains 13 residues. V was trimmed by 5 bases and J by 2 bases, leaving 9 bases between them.

This clone was detected many times. The chain couples TRBV7-9 to TRBJ2-1, with a tentative D call TRBD1 (6 bases). Trimming cost V 0 bases and J 0 bases, with 6 bases left between them. The CDR3 spans 15 residues. Germline CDR1 is SEHNR and CDR2 is FQNEAQ (reference sequence). Here the CDR3 DNA reads TGTGCCAGCAGCTTAGCGACAGGCTCCTACAATGAGCAGTTCTTC. Amino acid sequence: CASSLATGSYNEQFF. The variable domain in full, completed from reference TRBV7-9 and TRBJ2-1, reads DTGVSQNPRHKITKRGQNVTFRCDPISEHNRLYWYRQTLGQGPEFLTYFQNEAQLEKSRLLSDRFSAERPKGSFSTLEIQRTEQGDSAMYLCASSLATGSYNEQFFGPGTRLTVL.

The chain joins TRBV2 to TRBJ2-3; D gene unclear. The CDR3 consists of 14 residues. V lost 7 bases, J lost 0 bases, and 11 bases lay in between. Germline-derived CDR1 and CDR2 are SNHLY and FYNNEI. The CDR3 region is CASKGQQSTDTQYF. In DNA, the CDR3 is TGTGCCAGCAAAGGGCAGCAAAGCACAGATACGCAGTATTTT.

There are a few counts of this clone. The V call is TRBV7-2, the J call TRBJ2-2; D remains ambiguous. Trimming cost V 1 base and J 5 bases, with 2 bases left between them. This CDR3 contains 12 residues. Germline V gene lookup returns CDR1 SGHTA and CDR2 FQGNSA. Here the CDR3 DNA reads TGTGCCAGCAGCTTAGAGACCGGGGAGCTGTTTTTT. This translates into CASSLETGELFF.

The chain is built from TRBV13 and TRBJ1-5; 9 bases are a match to TRBD1. Germline values: CDR1 PRHDT, CDR2 FYEKMQ (reference sequence). Unmatched junction bases numbered 8, after V lost 4 bases and J lost 7 bases. This CDR3 comprises 15 residues. The CDR3 here is CASSSPGQGTQPQHF. The CDR3 DNA sequence: TGTGCCAGCAGCTCACCGGGACAGGGTACCCAGCCCCAGCATTTT. Together with reference TRBV13 and TRBJ1-5, the CDR3 gives the full variable domain: AAGVIQSPRHLIKEKRETATLKCYPIPRHDTVYWYQQGPGQDPQFLISFYEKMQSDKGSIPDRFSAQQFSDYHSELNMSSLELGDSALYFCASSSPGQGTQPQHFGDGTRLSIL.

This clone was found a few times. The J gene is TRBJ2-3, the V gene TRBV7-9; D unclear. V was cut by 3 bases and J by 6 bases, with 10 bases left in between. CDR1 and CDR2 (germline): SEHNR, FQNEAQ (reference sequence). The CDR3 consists of 13 residues. The CDR3 DNA sequence: TGTGCCAGCAGCTTCCCAGGTCGGGATACGCAGTATTTT. This sequence encodes CASSFPGRDTQYF.

The table lists this clone with a few counts. The CDR3 DNA is TGTGCCAGCAGCTTATTAGCGGGGGAAGAGACCCAGTACTTC. Translated, it gives CASSLLAGEETQYF. The genes are TRBV11-2 and TRBJ2-5, with 9 bases aligning to TRBD2. CDR1 is SGHAT, CDR2 FQNNGV, per germline. Unmatched junction bases numbered 1, after V lost 2 bases and J lost 3 bases. CDR3 length: 14 amino acids.

The V and J genes are TRBV6-1 and TRBJ1-2; TRBD1 might be the D (6 bases). Looked up from germline, CDR1 is MNHNS and CDR2 is SASEGT. This CDR3 has 16 amino acids. V lost 4 bases, J lost 3 bases, and 18 bases lay in between. The CDR3, as DNA: TGTGCCAGCAGTGGGCCACGACAGGATAATGACTATGGCTACACCTTC. Its translation is CASSGPRQDNDYGYTF.

The chain carries TRBV2 and TRBJ2-6, with TRBD1 matching 8 bases. Germline lookup yields CDR1 SNHLY and CDR2 FYNNEI. Trimming at V came to 6 bases and at J to 0 bases, leaving 10 bases not matched to a gene. There are 18 residues in the CDR3. CDR3 bases: TGTGCCAGCAGGAAAGCCGGGACAGGAACCTCTGGGGCCAACGTCCTGACTTTC. Protein product: CASRKAGTGTSGANVLTF.

This clone was counted a few times. The rearrangement uses TRBV10-3 and TRBJ1-5; D is ambiguous. CDR1 is ENHRY and CDR2 is SYGVKD in the germline V gene. Trimming removed 0 bases at V and 6 bases at J, with 9 bases between. The CDR3 totals 14 residues. DNA of the CDR3: TGTGCCATCAGTGAGTCGAAGGGCGGTCAGCCCCAGCATTTT. This codes for CAISESKGGQPQHF.

The rearrangement links TRBV2 to TRBJ1-1; D remains ambiguous. This CDR3 is built from 14 residues. The germline V gene has CDR1 SNHLY and CDR2 FYNNEI. The V end was cut by 3 bases, the J end by 7 bases, with 15 bases between. The CDR3 loop is CASSENAGESEAFF. In nucleotides, the CDR3 is TGTGCCAGCAGTGAGAATGCTGGGGAGAGTGAAGCTTTCTTT.

In its sample, this clone was seen many times. The gene calls are TRBV4-3 and TRBJ1-1; 7 bases line up with TRBD1. Per the germline V gene, CDR1 is LGHNA and CDR2 is YSLEER. The CDR3 runs 13 residues. V lost 3 bases and J lost 4; bases outside the gene matches: 2. Here the CDR3 reads CASSQGQSTEAFF. CDR3 in DNA: TGCGCCAGCAGCCAGGGACAGAGCACTGAAGCTTTCTTT.

This clone appeared a few times. V and J are TRBV5-1 and TRBJ2-1, with 9 bases matching TRBD1. V lost 3 bases and J lost 1; bases outside the gene matches: 5. The CDR3 sequence is 16 residues long. The germline V gene encodes CDR1 SGHRS and CDR2 YFSETQ. The CDR3 nucleotides are TGCGCCAGCAGCTCCTCCGGGACAGGGTCCTACAATGAGCAGTTCTTC. It codes for CASSSSGTGSYNEQFF.

A few counts support this clone. The same CDR3 arises from other DNA sequences in this sample as well. This chain connects TRBV5-6 to TRBJ2-5; unclear D gene. With 2 bases removed from V and 5 bases from J, the gap between germline ends came to 4 bases. Germline CDR1 reads SGHDT; CDR2 reads YYEEEE. The CDR3 spans 11 residues. The CDR3 bases are TGTGCCAGCAGCTTACGGGAGACCCAGTACTTC. Translation gives CASSLRETQYF. Full variable domain (outside the CDR3, taken from reference TRBV5-6 and TRBJ2-5): DAGVTQSPTHLIKTRGQQVTLRCSPKSGHDTVSWYQQALGQGPQFIFQYYEEEERQRGNFPDRFSGHQFPNYSSELNVNALLLGDSALYLCASSLRETQYFGPGTRLLVL.

This clone was found a few times. This chain links TRBV7-8 with TRBJ1-1; no clear D. V lost 5 bases to trimming and J lost 3 bases, with 10 bases between them. Looked up from germline, CDR1 is SGHVS and CDR2 is FQNEAQ. The CDR3 sequence is 13 residues long. The CDR3 sequence: CASSPLRDTEAFF. The CDR3 nucleotides are TGTGCCAGCAGCCCTTTGCGGGACACTGAAGCTTTCTTT.

CDR3 residues: CASSRQGLMQYF. The CDR3 DNA reads as TGTGCCAGCAGTCGCCAGGGGTTGATGCAGTACTTC. The chain combines TRBV25-1 with TRBJ2-7; TRBD1 might be the D (6 bases). This CDR3 contains 12 residues. Germline assignment: CDR1 MGHDK and CDR2 SYGVNS. The ends were cut back, 5 bases at V and 9 bases at J, with 14 bases in the middle.

The CDR3 DNA sequence: TGTGCCTGGAGCGAGGCTAGCGGGGGACCCGAAAGGGAGCTGTTTTTT. Translated, it gives CAWSEASGGPERELFF. The chain uses TRBV30 and TRBJ2-2; 10 nucleotides match TRBD2. The CDR3 has 16 residues. Trimming at V came to 3 bases and at J to 9 bases, leaving 13 bases not matched to a gene. Germline V gene lookup returns CDR1 GTSNPN and CDR2 SVGIG (reference sequence).